Listed below are T cell receptor beta chains from one sample, sequenced in a study of post-analysis software for immune sequencing data. TCRdb reprocessed the PCR reads via MiXCR and lists one record per CDR3 protein. The data contain some 800,000 distinct CDR3 sequences, just over 45% of them singletons. Source material: blood. These receptors were collected from a girl under 18 with multiple sclerosis. Each CDR3 is given without its conserved first and last residue. The order of the fields is V gene, CDR3 protein.

TRBV15,ATSRDRTGQAGTDTQY
TRBV4-3,ASSQELSSPGEQY
TRBV7-9,ASSPTSRGANEKLF
TRBV5-1,ASSKEPGLAGNEQF
TRBV28,ASSSHNTGYYGYT
TRBV24-1,ATSDLGARDRGSQETQY
TRBV2,ASSPEGGLNQPQH
TRBV5-1,ASSLGSASYT
TRBV12-3/TRBV12-4,ASSPAGSGSPLH
TRBV29-1,SVARDIYGYT
TRBV6-1,ASSDTYFVGYT
TRBV5-1,ASSLGGLAASSYNEQF
TRBV12-3/TRBV12-4,ASSLDSRQY
TRBV5-1,ASSPTGAANTGELF
TRBV29-1,SVDYSYNEQF
TRBV6-2/TRBV6-3,ASSRPGVSSYEQY
TRBV10-3,AISDSPRKETQY
TRBV9,ASSADSGYNEQF
TRBV27,ASSLLPGERWNEQF
TRBV7-8,ASSFRDYGRIETQY